The 29 T cell receptor beta chains presented below share a single source sample, sequenced in a study of blood T cell repertoires in COVID-19. Sequencing used immunoSEQ multiplex PCR; TCRdb keeps in-frame clones, though not all of them. The table lists a few hundred thousand clones, about 80% of them singletons. Sequences were obtained from PBMCs or T cells enriched from blood (not recorded which). Receptors originate from a man aged 45-65 years who had recovered from COVID-19.

The DNA of the CDR3 is TGTGCCAGCAGGAGGGAGACAGGGGTGGATGAGCAGTTCTTC. This gives the protein CASRRETGVDEQFF. This rearrangement joins TRBV2 to TRBJ2-1; 8 positions match TRBD1. The germline CDR1 and CDR2 sequences are SNHLY and FYNNEI. V lost 6 bases, J lost 8 bases, and 9 bases stayed unmatched. This CDR3 contains 14 residues. Filled out from reference TRBV2 and TRBJ2-1, the complete variable domain reads EPEVTQTPSHQVTQMGQEVILRCVPISNHLYFYWYRQILGQKVEFLVSFYNNEISEKSEIFDDQFSVERPDGSNFTLKIRSTKLEDSAMYFCASRRETGVDEQFFGPGTRLTVL.

The chain uses TRBV2 and TRBJ1-5, with 7 bases lining up with TRBD1. V gave up 6 bases and J gave up 6 bases; unmatched junction bases: 11. This CDR3 has 15 amino acids. Germline V lookup: CDR1 SNHLY, CDR2 FYNNEI. The CDR3 reads CASRDDRAGGQPQHF. The CDR3, as DNA: TGTGCCAGCAGAGACGACAGGGCTGGAGGTCAGCCCCAGCATTTT. Together with reference TRBV2 and TRBJ1-5, the CDR3 gives the full variable domain: EPEVTQTPSHQVTQMGQEVILRCVPISNHLYFYWYRQILGQKVEFLVSFYNNEISEKSEIFDDQFSVERPDGSNFTLKIRSTKLEDSAMYFCASRDDRAGGQPQHFGDGTRLSIL.

The rearrangement links TRBV4-1 to TRBJ2-7, with D possibly being TRBD2 (5 bases). Germline lookup yields CDR1 MGHRA and CDR2 YSYEKL. V lost 1 base to trimming and J lost 3 bases, with 13 bases between them. The CDR3 extends over 15 amino acids. The CDR3 DNA reads TGCGCCAGCAGCCAAGTTCAATCCCGGGGCTACGAGCAGTACTTC. Translation gives CASSQVQSRGYEQYF.

The chain carries TRBV6-5 and TRBJ2-7; D is perhaps TRBD1 (6 bases). V was trimmed by 5 bases and J by 7 bases, leaving 21 bases between them. Germline CDR1 MNHEY, CDR2 SVGAGI. This CDR3 spans 15 amino acids. This CDR3 reads CASSLTGSSSGEQYF. The CDR3 DNA sequence: TGTGCCAGCAGTCTGACAGGTAGTTCATCGGGGGAGCAGTACTTC.

J is TRBJ2-4 and V is TRBV13; D gene unclear. CDR3 size: 15 residues. Germline lookup yields CDR1 PRHDT and CDR2 FYEKMQ (reference sequence). V lost 0 bases, J lost 3 bases, and 9 bases lay in between. CDR3 sequence reads: CASSLGGLSKNIQYF. In nucleotides, the CDR3 is TGTGCCAGCAGCTTAGGCGGGTTAAGCAAAAACATTCAGTACTTC. Combining the CDR3 with reference TRBV13 and TRBJ2-4 gives the whole variable domain AAGVIQSPRHLIKEKRETATLKCYPIPRHDTVYWYQQGPGQDPQFLISFYEKMQSDKGSIPDRFSAQQFSDYHSELNMSSLELGDSALYFCASSLGGLSKNIQYFGAGTRLSVL.

A single count supports this clone. The gene calls are TRBV5-5 and TRBJ1-1, with D uncertain. Trimming removed 2 bases at V and 4 bases at J, with 12 bases between. In germline, CDR1 is SGHKS, CDR2 YYEKEE (reference sequence). The CDR3 is made up of 14 amino acids. The CDR3 here is CASSLLYGVTEAFF. CDR3 DNA: TGTGCCAGCAGCTTACTCTACGGGGTCACTGAAGCTTTCTTT. Looking up the rest from reference TRBV5-5 and TRBJ1-1 gives the full variable domain: DAGVTQSPTHLIKTRGQQVTLRCSPISGHKSVSWYQQVLGQGPQFIFQYYEKEERGRGNFPDRFSARQFPNYSSELNVNALLLGDSALYLCASSLLYGVTEAFFGQGTRLTVV.

The chain joins TRBV28 to TRBJ2-1; TRBD2 matches at 13 bases. V lost 8 bases to trimming and J lost 7 bases; unmatched junction nucleotides: 11. This CDR3 contains 16 residues. Germline loops: CDR1 MDHEN, CDR2 SYDVKM. The chain's CDR3 is CASRSSGLAGENEQFF. In DNA form, the CDR3 reads TGTGCCAGCCGCTCCTCTGGACTAGCGGGAGAGAATGAGCAGTTCTTC. Combining the CDR3 with reference TRBV28 and TRBJ2-1 gives the whole variable domain DVKVTQSSRYLVKRTGEKVFLECVQDMDHENMFWYRQDPGLGLRLIYFSYDVKMKEKGDIPEGYSVSREKKERFSLILESASTNQTSMYLCASRSSGLAGENEQFFGPGTRLTVL.

The chain combines TRBV2 with TRBJ1-1; D not resolved. The CDR3 spans 13 residues. The germline gives CDR1 SNHLY, CDR2 FYNNEI. V was cut by 7 bases and J by 4 bases, with 13 bases left in between. The CDR3 region is CASTGGLRTEAFF. The CDR3 DNA reads TGTGCCAGCACGGGTGGACTGCGCACTGAAGCTTTCTTT.

This chain links TRBV2 with TRBJ1-4; 8 bases are a match to TRBD1. V shed 5 bases, J shed 5 bases, and the junction held 4 bases outside the gene matches. The CDR3 totals 14 residues. From germline, CDR1 is SNHLY and CDR2 FYNNEI. The CDR3 DNA reads TGTGCCAGCAGTCTGGGACAGGAGAATGAAAAACTGTTTTTT. Translating gives CASSLGQENEKLFF. Looking up the rest from reference TRBV2 and TRBJ1-4 gives the full variable domain: EPEVTQTPSHQVTQMGQEVILRCVPISNHLYFYWYRQILGQKVEFLVSFYNNEISEKSEIFDDQFSVERPDGSNFTLKIRSTKLEDSAMYFCASSLGQENEKLFFGSGTQLSVL.

The rearrangement joins TRBV12-3 or TRBV12-4 to TRBJ1-4; D remains unclear. Trimming left V 3 bases short and J 6 bases short, with 5 bases between. This CDR3 spans 12 amino acids. In nucleotides, the CDR3 is TGTGCCAGCAGTTTCGGGGATGAAAAACTGTTTTTT. Protein sequence: CASSFGDEKLFF.

The chain joins TRBV3-1 (or the pseudogene TRBV3-2) to TRBJ2-5; TRBD2 matches at 11 bases. J gave up 9 bases and V 5 bases, and 11 bases lay outside the gene matches. Germline V gives CDR1 LGHDT, CDR2 YNNKEL (reference sequence). CDR3 size: 15 residues. The CDR3 here is CASSVPTSGVGAQYF. In DNA, the CDR3 is TGTGCCAGCAGCGTCCCGACTAGCGGGGTCGGGGCCCAGTACTTC.

The rearrangement links TRBV27 to TRBJ2-1; 8 bases align to TRBD1. The CDR3 runs to 19 residues. The germline V gene has CDR1 MNHEY and CDR2 SMNVEV (reference sequence). The junction had 21 bases not matched to a gene; V was cut back by 5 bases and J by 6 bases. CDR3 amino acids: CASSRQTGDPRLGGNEQFF. The DNA for the CDR3 is TGTGCCAGCAGTCGACAGACAGGGGACCCCCGGCTAGGGGGCAATGAGCAGTTCTTC.

This clone was detected a few times. This chain connects TRBV4-1 to TRBJ2-2, with 9 bases fitting TRBD1. The CDR3 consists of 15 residues. Germline lookup yields CDR1 MGHRA and CDR2 YSYEKL. The junction had 2 bases not matched to a gene; V was cut back by 1 base and J by 5 bases. For the CDR3, the DNA is TGCGCCAGCAGCCAAGCGGGGACAGGGACCGGGGAGCTGTTTTTT. Protein product: CASSQAGTGTGELFF.

This sequence joins TRBV5-6 and TRBJ2-2; D is perhaps TRBD2 (5 bases). This CDR3 comprises 14 residues. From germline, CDR1 is SGHDT and CDR2 YYEEEE. V was shortened by 3 bases and J by 0 bases, with 6 bases between the two germline ends. The CDR3 nucleotides are TGTGCCAGCAGCTACGGGACGAACACCGGGGAGCTGTTTTTT. This sequence encodes CASSYGTNTGELFF.

The chain uses TRBV6-1 and TRBJ2-2; no firm D call. The CDR3 runs to 14 residues. The V end was cut by 3 bases, the J end by 1 base, with 6 bases between. Germline assignment: CDR1 MNHNS and CDR2 SASEGT. The CDR3 is CASSDQQNTGELFF. DNA for the CDR3: TGTGCCAGCAGTGATCAACAGAACACCGGGGAGCTGTTTTTT.

The rearrangement joins TRBV7-3 to TRBJ2-3; 9 bases map to TRBD1. Germline loops: CDR1 SGHTA, CDR2 FQGTGA. The ends lost 4 bases at V and 6 bases at J; junction bases unmatched: 11. The CDR3 totals 16 residues. CDR3 region: CASSSWTGVDSDTQYF. The CDR3 DNA follows: TGTGCCAGCAGCTCCTGGACAGGGGTAGATTCGGATACGCAGTATTTT.

The CDR3 spells CASSFTGRGGTDTQYF. The CDR3 region has the DNA TGTGCCAGCAGCTTTACAGGGCGGGGGGGCACAGATACGCAGTATTTT. The J gene is TRBJ2-3, the V gene TRBV13; 8 bases fit TRBD2. Trimming at V came to 3 bases and at J to 1 base, leaving 6 bases not matched to a gene. Germline V gene lookup returns CDR1 PRHDT and CDR2 FYEKMQ (reference sequence). This CDR3 has 16 residues.

The V call is TRBV14, the J call TRBJ2-7; 9 nucleotides line up with TRBD2. Germline V gene data show CDR1 as SGHDN and CDR2 as FVKESK. CDR3 length: 14 residues. The V gene end was trimmed by 1 base and the J gene end by 6 bases; junction bases not matched to a gene: 4. The CDR3 nucleotides read TGTGCCAGCAGCCAAGTGGGACTAGCAGGCGAGCAGTACTTC. Translation gives CASSQVGLAGEQYF.

CDR3 DNA: TGCAGCGTTGGGCAGTTGGACTGGGGAGATACGCAGTATTTT. Translation gives CSVGQLDWGDTQYF. J is TRBJ2-3 and V is TRBV29-1; D possibly corresponds to TRBD2 (5 bases). Germline CDR1 SQVTM, CDR2 ANQGSEA. The CDR3 loop spans 14 amino acids. Trimming left V 4 bases short and J 5 bases short, with 16 bases between.

DNA of the CDR3: TGCGCCAGCATTCCCCTCGGAGGGTACACTGAAGCTTTCTTT. The encoded protein is CASIPLGGYTEAFF. This sequence joins TRBV10-2 and TRBJ1-1; D is ambiguous. CDR1 is WSHSY, CDR2 SAAADI, per germline. Trimming left V 7 bases short and J 3 bases short, with 15 bases between. The CDR3 covers 14 residues.

This clone was observed a single time. This chain joins TRBV21-1 and TRBJ2-5; TRBD2, the table's D call, lacks a check against the DNA. TRBV21-1 is recorded as a pseudogene. This CDR3 region has 14 residues. The CDR3 DNA is TGTGCCAGCAGCAAACGGCCTGGCGGGGAGACCCAGTACTTC. It is translated as CASSKRPGGETQYF.

The chain links TRBV3-1 (or the pseudogene TRBV3-2) to TRBJ2-7; D is ambiguous. CDR1 LGHDT and CDR2 YNNKEL come from the germline V gene (reference sequence). This CDR3 has 15 amino acids. V was clipped by 1 base and J by 3 bases, with 13 bases between them. CDR3 nucleotides: TGTGCCAGCAGCCAAGCCCCCCAATCCCACTACGAGCAGTACTTC. Translating gives CASSQAPQSHYEQYF.

The gene calls are TRBV24-1 and TRBJ2-1; 7 bases agree with TRBD2. Germline loops: CDR1 KGHDR, CDR2 SFDVKD. The CDR3 is 15 residues long. The V segment lost 3 bases and the J segment 7 bases; nucleotides outside the gene matches: 8. The CDR3 region is CATSDPSGRVNEQFF. As DNA, the CDR3 is TGTGCCACCAGTGATCCTAGCGGTAGGGTAAATGAGCAGTTCTTC.

The chain joins TRBV11-1 to TRBJ2-7; D is possibly TRBD2 (6 bases). Germline V gives CDR1 SGHAT, CDR2 FQDESV (reference sequence). Trimming removed 5 bases from V and 3 bases from J, with 20 bases in between. This CDR3 spans 16 amino acids. Here the CDR3 DNA reads TGTGCCAGCAGCCTTAACGGGGGTAGCGCAAACTACGAGCAGTACTTC. This gives the protein CASSLNGGSANYEQYF.

This clone was counted between two and nine times. The chain carries TRBV6-5 and TRBJ1-2; D uncertain. V was cut by 4 bases and J by 1 base, with 13 bases left in between. From germline, CDR1 is MNHEY and CDR2 SVGAGI. The CDR3 extends over 15 amino acids. The CDR3 sequence is CASSSRPGGNYGYTF. CDR3 sequence (DNA): TGTGCCAGCAGTTCACGACCGGGAGGTAACTATGGCTACACCTTC.

The V and J genes are TRBV29-1 and TRBJ1-4, with D tentatively TRBD1 (6 bases). This CDR3 has 15 residues. V was cut by 6 bases and J by 3 bases, with 17 bases left in between. CDR1 and CDR2 (germline): SQVTM, ANQGSEA. In DNA form, the CDR3 reads TGCAGCGTAGCTGACAGGCCTGGGGCTAATGAAAAACTGTTTTTT. Residues: CSVADRPGANEKLFF.

J is TRBJ2-5 and V is TRBV5-1; 11 bases align to TRBD1. Germline-derived CDR1 and CDR2 are SGHRS and YFSETQ. The length of the CDR3 is 17 residues. The V gene end was trimmed by 3 bases and the J gene end by 1 base; junction bases not matched to a gene: 8. CDR3 sequence reads: CASSSTPGTGGQETQYF. CDR3 in DNA: TGCGCCAGCAGCTCAACCCCCGGGACAGGGGGCCAAGAGACCCAGTACTTC.

The CDR3 nucleotides read TGTGCCAGCAGCTTGGGACTAGCTAGGGCCACAGATACGCAGTATTTT. Protein: CASSLGLARATDTQYF. The chain links TRBV5-4 to TRBJ2-3; 7 bases are a match to TRBD2. V gave up 0 bases and J gave up 2 bases; unmatched junction bases: 6. Germline V CDR1 and CDR2: SGHNT, YYREEE (reference sequence). There are 16 residues in the CDR3.

The chain recombines TRBV5-1 with TRBJ2-3; 7 bases are a match to TRBD2. V was pared by 0 bases and J by 6 bases, with 7 bases of the junction left unmatched. The CDR3 is 15 residues long. CDR1 and CDR2 from the germline V gene are SGHRS and YFSETQ. The CDR3 DNA follows: TGCGCCAGCAGCTTGGCTTCCGGGAGGCGGGATACGCAGTATTTT. Translation: CASSLASGRRDTQYF.